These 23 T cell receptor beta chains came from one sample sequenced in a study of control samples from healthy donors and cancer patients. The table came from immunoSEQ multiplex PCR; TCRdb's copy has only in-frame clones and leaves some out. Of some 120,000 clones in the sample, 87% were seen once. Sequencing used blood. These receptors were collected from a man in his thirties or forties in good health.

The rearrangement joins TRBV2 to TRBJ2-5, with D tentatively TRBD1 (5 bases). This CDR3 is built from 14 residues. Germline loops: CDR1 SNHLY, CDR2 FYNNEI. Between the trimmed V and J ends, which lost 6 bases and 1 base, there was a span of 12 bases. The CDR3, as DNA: TGTGCCAGCAGATTGACAGAATTCCAAGAGACCCAGTACTTC. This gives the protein CASRLTEFQETQYF.

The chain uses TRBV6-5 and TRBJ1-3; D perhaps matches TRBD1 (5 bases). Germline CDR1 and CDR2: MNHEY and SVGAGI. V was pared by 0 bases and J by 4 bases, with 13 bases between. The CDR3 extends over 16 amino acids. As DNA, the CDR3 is TGTGCCAGCAGTTACTCGGCGGGGCTCGAAGGAAACACCATATATTTT. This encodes CASSYSAGLEGNTIYF.

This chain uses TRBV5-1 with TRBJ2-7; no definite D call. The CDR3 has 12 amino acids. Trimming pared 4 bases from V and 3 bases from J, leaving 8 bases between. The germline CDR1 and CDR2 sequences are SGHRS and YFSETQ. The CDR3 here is CASSRTDYEQYF. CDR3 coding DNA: TGCGCCAGCAGCCGGACGGACTACGAGCAGTACTTC.

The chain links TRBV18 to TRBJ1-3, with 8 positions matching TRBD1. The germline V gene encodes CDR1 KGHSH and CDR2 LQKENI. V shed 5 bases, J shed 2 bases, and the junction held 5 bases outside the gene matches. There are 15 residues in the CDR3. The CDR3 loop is CASSSRTGTGNTIYF. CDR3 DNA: TGTGCCAGCTCAAGCAGGACAGGGACTGGAAACACCATATATTTT.

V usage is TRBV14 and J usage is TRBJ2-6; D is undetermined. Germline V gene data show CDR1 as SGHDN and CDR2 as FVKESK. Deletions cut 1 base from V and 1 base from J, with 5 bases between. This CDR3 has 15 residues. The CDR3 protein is CASSQVTSGANVLTF. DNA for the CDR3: TGTGCCAGCAGCCAAGTGACATCTGGGGCCAACGTCCTGACTTTC.

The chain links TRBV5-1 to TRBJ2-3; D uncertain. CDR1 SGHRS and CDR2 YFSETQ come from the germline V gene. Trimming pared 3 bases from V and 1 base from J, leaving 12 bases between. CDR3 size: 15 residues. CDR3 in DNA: TGCGCCAGCAGCTCCGACCTGGTTGGCACAGATACGCAGTATTTT. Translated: CASSSDLVGTDTQYF.

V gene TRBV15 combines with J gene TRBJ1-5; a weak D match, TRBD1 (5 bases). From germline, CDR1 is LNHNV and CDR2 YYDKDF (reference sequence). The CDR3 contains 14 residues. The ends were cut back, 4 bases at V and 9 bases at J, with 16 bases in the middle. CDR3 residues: CATSTSRVRRPQHF. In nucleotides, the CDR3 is TGTGCCACCAGCACGTCCAGGGTGCGTAGGCCCCAGCATTTT.

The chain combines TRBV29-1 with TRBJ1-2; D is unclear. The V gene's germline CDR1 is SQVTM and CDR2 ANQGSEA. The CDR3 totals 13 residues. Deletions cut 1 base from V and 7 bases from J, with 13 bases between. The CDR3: CSVEGEGMGGYTF. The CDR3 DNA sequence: TGCAGCGTTGAAGGTGAAGGGATGGGTGGCTACACCTTC.

CDR3: CASSLEVWQGAYYGYTF. CDR3 in DNA: TGCGCCAGCAGCTTGGAGGTCTGGCAGGGGGCGTACTATGGCTACACCTTC. V and J are TRBV5-1 and TRBJ1-2, with 8 bases fitting TRBD1. This CDR3 has 17 amino acids. After removal of 0 bases from V and 3 bases from J, the junction contained 10 bases not matched to a gene. Germline values: CDR1 SGHRS, CDR2 YFSETQ.

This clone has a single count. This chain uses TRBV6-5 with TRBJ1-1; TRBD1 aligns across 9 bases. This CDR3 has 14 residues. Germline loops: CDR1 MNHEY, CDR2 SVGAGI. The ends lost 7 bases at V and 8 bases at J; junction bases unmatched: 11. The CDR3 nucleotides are TGTGCCAGCACTACCACAGGGGGCGCAAAGGAAGCTTTCTTT. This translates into CASTTTGGAKEAFF.

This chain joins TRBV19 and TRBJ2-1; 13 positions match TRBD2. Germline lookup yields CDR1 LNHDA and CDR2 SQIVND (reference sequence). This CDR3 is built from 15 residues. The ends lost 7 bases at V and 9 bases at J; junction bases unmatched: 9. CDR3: CASTTSGGARGEQFF. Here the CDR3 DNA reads TGTGCCAGTACCACTAGCGGGGGGGCCCGTGGTGAGCAGTTCTTC. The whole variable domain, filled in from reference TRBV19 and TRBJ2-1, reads DGGITQSPKYLFRKEGQNVTLSCEQNLNHDAMYWYRQDPGQGLRLIYYSQIVNDFQKGDIAEGYSVSREKKESFPLTVTSAQKNPTAFYLCASTTSGGARGEQFFGPGTRLTVL.

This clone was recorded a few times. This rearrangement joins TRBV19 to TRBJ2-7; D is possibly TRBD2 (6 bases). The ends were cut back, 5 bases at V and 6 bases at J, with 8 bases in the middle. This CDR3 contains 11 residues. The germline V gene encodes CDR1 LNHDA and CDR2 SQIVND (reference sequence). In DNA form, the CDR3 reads TGTGCCAGTAGTGCGGGGCCCGAGCAGTACTTC. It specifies CASSAGPEQYF.

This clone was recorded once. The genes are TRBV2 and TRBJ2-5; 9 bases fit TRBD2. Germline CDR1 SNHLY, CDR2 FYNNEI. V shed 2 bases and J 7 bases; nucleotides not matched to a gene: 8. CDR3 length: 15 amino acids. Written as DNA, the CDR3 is TGTGCCAGCAGTGAACGCGGGGGGGACCTAGGGACCCAGTACTTC. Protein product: CASSERGGDLGTQYF.

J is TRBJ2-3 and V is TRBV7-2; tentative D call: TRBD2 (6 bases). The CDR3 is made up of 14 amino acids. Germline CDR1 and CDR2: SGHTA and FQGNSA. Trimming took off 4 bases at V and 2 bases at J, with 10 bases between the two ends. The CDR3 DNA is TGTGCCAGCAGCTCGGGACTTACCACAGATACGCAGTATTTT. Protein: CASSSGLTTDTQYF.

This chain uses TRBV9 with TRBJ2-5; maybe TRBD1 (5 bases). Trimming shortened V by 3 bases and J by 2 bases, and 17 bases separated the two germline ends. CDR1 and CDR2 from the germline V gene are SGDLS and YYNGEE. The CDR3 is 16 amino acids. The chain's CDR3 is CASSADNGEGQETQYF. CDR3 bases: TGTGCCAGCAGCGCGGACAATGGGGAAGGGCAAGAGACCCAGTACTTC.

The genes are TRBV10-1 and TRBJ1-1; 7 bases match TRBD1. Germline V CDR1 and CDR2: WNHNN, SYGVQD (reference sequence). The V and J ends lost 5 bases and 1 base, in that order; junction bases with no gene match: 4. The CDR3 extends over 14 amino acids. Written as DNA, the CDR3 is TGCGCCAGCAGTTACGACAGGGCGAACACTGAAGCTTTCTTT. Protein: CASSYDRANTEAFF.

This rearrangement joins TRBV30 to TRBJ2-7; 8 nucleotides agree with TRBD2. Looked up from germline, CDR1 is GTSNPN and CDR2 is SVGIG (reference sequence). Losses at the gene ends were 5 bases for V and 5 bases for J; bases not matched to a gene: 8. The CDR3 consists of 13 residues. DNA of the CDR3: TGTGCCTGGGCAGACGGGGGGGTGGACGAGCAGTACTTC. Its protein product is CAWADGGVDEQYF.

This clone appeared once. CDR3 loop: CASSRVGSHEQYV. In DNA form, the CDR3 reads TGCGCCAGCAGTCGGGTCGGGAGCCACGAGCAGTACGTC. This chain joins TRBV23-1 and TRBJ2-7, with D perhaps matching TRBD2 (6 bases). TRBV23-1 is treated as an ORF (open reading frame) with a function not yet certain. The CDR3 covers 13 residues. V lost 4 bases and J lost 5, with 12 bases in between.

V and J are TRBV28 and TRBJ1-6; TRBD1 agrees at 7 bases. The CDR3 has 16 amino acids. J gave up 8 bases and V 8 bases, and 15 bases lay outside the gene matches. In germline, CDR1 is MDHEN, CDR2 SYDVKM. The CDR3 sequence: CASGGRGRGFYSPLHF. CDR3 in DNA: TGTGCCAGCGGGGGAAGGGGCAGGGGGTTTTATTCACCCCTCCACTTT. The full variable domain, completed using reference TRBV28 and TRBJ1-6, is DVKVTQSSRYLVKRTGEKVFLECVQDMDHENMFWYRQDPGLGLRLIYFSYDVKMKEKGDIPEGYSVSREKKERFSLILESASTNQTSMYLCASGGRGRGFYSPLHFGNGTRLTVT.

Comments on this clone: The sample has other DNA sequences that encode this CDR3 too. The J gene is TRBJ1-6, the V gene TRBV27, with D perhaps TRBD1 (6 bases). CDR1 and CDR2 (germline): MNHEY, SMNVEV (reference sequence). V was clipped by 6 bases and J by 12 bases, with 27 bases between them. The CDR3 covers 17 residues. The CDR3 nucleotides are TGTGCCAGCAGCCACTTGCAGGGGACCGGGGATCGAAAACCCCTCCACTTT. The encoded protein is CASSHLQGTGDRKPLHF.

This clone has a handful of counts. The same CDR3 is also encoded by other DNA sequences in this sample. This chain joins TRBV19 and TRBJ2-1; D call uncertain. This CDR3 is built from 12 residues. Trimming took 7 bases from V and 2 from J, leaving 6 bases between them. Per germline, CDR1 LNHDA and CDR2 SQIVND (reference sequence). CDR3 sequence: CASKAAYNEQFF. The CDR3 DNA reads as TGTGCCAGTAAGGCAGCCTACAATGAGCAGTTCTTC.

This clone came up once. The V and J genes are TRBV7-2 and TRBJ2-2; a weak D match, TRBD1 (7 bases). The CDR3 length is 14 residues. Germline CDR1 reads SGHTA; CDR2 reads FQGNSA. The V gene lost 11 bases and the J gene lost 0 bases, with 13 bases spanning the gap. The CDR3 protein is CASQGGPNTGELFF. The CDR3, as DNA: TGTGCCTCTCAGGGGGGCCCGAACACCGGGGAGCTGTTTTTT.

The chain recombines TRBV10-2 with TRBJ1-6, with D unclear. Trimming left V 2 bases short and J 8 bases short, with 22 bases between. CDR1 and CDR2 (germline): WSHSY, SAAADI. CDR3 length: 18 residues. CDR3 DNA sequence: TGCGCCAGCAGTGAGCCGGTACCGGGTCCATCCCCGGATTCACCCCTCCACTTT. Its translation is CASSEPVPGPSPDSPLHF.